These 27 T cell receptor beta chains share one sample of origin, sequenced in a study of OX40 agonist ivuxolimab in advanced cancers. Libraries were prepared by immunoSEQ multiplex PCR; TCRdb keeps only in-frame clonotypes and omits some of them. The table records roughly 57,000 clones, roughly 84% of them present only once. The specimen comprised CD4+ or CD8+ T cells sorted from blood, sampled in a trial of the OX40 agonist ivuxolimab. The receptors shown here come from an adult with an advanced solid tumor such as melanoma, head and neck, liver or kidney cancer.

The rearrangement uses TRBV2 and TRBJ1-2; 8 nucleotides align to TRBD1. With V trimmed by 5 bases and J by 1 base, 9 bases remained unmatched. The CDR3 has 16 residues. Germline V gene lookup returns CDR1 SNHLY and CDR2 FYNNEI. The CDR3 is CASSPRTGTGNYGYTF. DNA for the CDR3: TGTGCCAGCAGTCCACGGACAGGGACCGGTAACTATGGCTACACCTTC.

The chain uses TRBV6-5 and TRBJ1-1; D is unresolved. CDR1 and CDR2 (germline): MNHEY, SVGAGI. The CDR3 length is 13 residues. Deletions cut 5 bases from V and 0 bases from J, with 7 bases between. CDR3 sequence (DNA): TGTGCCAGCAGTCCGAGGATGAACACTGAAGCTTTCTTT. Translated, it gives CASSPRMNTEAFF.

The genes are TRBV4-2 and TRBJ2-4; maybe TRBD2 (5 bases). The CDR3 runs to 13 residues. The V and J ends lost 0 bases and 15 bases respectively, with 15 bases between them. Germline values: CDR1 LGHNA, CDR2 YNFKEQ. CDR3 in DNA: TGTGCCAGCAGCCAAGATCAGGAGGCCCCCCGGTACTTC. Its protein product is CASSQDQEAPRYF.

The V gene is TRBV29-1, the J gene TRBJ2-5, with a tentative D call TRBD1 (6 bases). CDR1 is SQVTM and CDR2 is ANQGSEA in the germline V gene. The CDR3 consists of 15 residues. V was pared by 4 bases and J by 2 bases, with 17 bases between. In DNA form, the CDR3 reads TGCAGCGTTGGCCCGACGACAGGTCCGCAAGAGACCCAGTACTTC. Its protein product is CSVGPTTGPQETQYF.

The chain links TRBV27 to TRBJ2-2; no reliable D call. CDR1 MNHEY and CDR2 SMNVEV come from the germline V gene (reference sequence). The CDR3 runs to 15 residues. Deletions cut 5 bases from V and 5 bases from J, with 15 bases between. Here the CDR3 DNA reads TGTGCCAGCAGTCACAAGGACCGACGGACCGGGGAGCTGTTTTTT. Translating it yields CASSHKDRRTGELFF.

The V call is TRBV5-1, the J call TRBJ2-6; D gene unclear. CDR3 length equals 14 residues. V was trimmed by 4 bases and J by 2 bases, leaving 7 bases between them. Per the germline V gene, CDR1 is SGHRS and CDR2 is YFSETQ. The CDR3 protein is CASSDSPGANVLTF. Here the CDR3 DNA reads TGCGCCAGCAGCGATAGCCCTGGGGCCAACGTCCTGACTTTC.

This chain links TRBV2 with TRBJ1-5; 8 nucleotides match TRBD1. V dropped 7 bases and J dropped 3; count of bases not matched to a gene: 8. The CDR3 loop spans 15 amino acids. In germline, CDR1 is SNHLY, CDR2 FYNNEI. In DNA, the CDR3 is TGTGCCAGCACTCCTTGGACAGGGATCAATCAGCCCCAGCATTTT. This translates into CASTPWTGINQPQHF.

The genes are TRBV7-2 and TRBJ2-5; 8 bases line up with TRBD1. Unmatched junction bases numbered 5, after V lost 1 base and J lost 4 bases. Germline values: CDR1 SGHTA, CDR2 FQGNSA. This CDR3 is built from 15 residues. CDR3 loop: CASSLVDRGGETQYF. DNA for the CDR3: TGTGCCAGCAGCTTAGTCGACAGGGGAGGAGAGACCCAGTACTTC.

The J gene is TRBJ2-4, the V gene TRBV7-8, with 8 nucleotides matching TRBD1. Per germline, CDR1 SGHVS and CDR2 FQNEAQ. The CDR3 totals 14 residues. V gave up 2 bases and J gave up 7 bases; unmatched junction bases: 4. The CDR3: CASSLSQGANIQYF. The CDR3 nucleotides read TGTGCCAGCAGCTTAAGTCAGGGGGCGAACATTCAGTACTTC.

V is TRBV4-1 and J is TRBJ2-7, with 9 bases fitting TRBD2. Unmatched junction bases numbered 6, after V lost 1 base and J lost 2 bases. The CDR3 runs to 16 residues. Germline lookup yields CDR1 MGHRA and CDR2 YSYEKL. This CDR3 reads CASSQGSGGGAYEQYF. The CDR3 nucleotides read TGCGCCAGCAGCCAAGGGTCTGGCGGGGGGGCCTACGAGCAGTACTTC.

CDR3 DNA: TGCAGCGCCGGAACAGGGGCGAACACTGAAGCTTTCTTT. Protein: CSAGTGANTEAFF. The gene calls are TRBV29-1 and TRBJ1-1; 7 bases line up with TRBD1. This CDR3 spans 13 amino acids. The ends lost 7 bases at V and 1 base at J; junction bases unmatched: 6. Germline CDR1 and CDR2: SQVTM and ANQGSEA.

The J gene is TRBJ1-1, the V gene TRBV6-1; 9 bases match TRBD1. This CDR3 spans 14 amino acids. The ends lost 6 bases at V and 5 bases at J; junction bases unmatched: 7. Germline V gene data show CDR1 as MNHNS and CDR2 as SASEGT. In nucleotides, the CDR3 is TGTGCCAGCAGGCGCCCGGGACAGGGAACTGAAGCTTTCTTT. Protein: CASRRPGQGTEAFF.

This clone turned up a few times. CDR3 nucleotide sequence: TGTGCCAGCAGCACCCCGCGGGTGGACGGAAACACCATATATTTT. This translates into CASSTPRVDGNTIYF. This chain connects TRBV9 to TRBJ1-3; D not certain. The CDR3 consists of 15 residues. CDR1 is SGDLS and CDR2 is YYNGEE in the germline V gene. V lost 4 bases and J lost 4, with 15 bases in between.

The rearrangement uses TRBV6-5 and TRBJ1-2; 10 bases match TRBD1. Germline trimming cut 2 bases from V and 8 bases from J; bases unmatched to any gene: 5. The germline V gene encodes CDR1 MNHEY and CDR2 SVGAGI. This CDR3 region has 14 residues. The CDR3 DNA sequence: TGTGCCAGCAGTTACGGGACAGGGGTAGAAGGCTACACCTTC. Translation: CASSYGTGVEGYTF.

This chain uses TRBV5-1 with TRBJ1-5; 8 bases are shared with TRBD1. The CDR3 contains 13 residues. CDR1 SGHRS and CDR2 YFSETQ come from the germline V gene. V shed 3 bases, J shed 15 bases, and the junction held 11 bases outside the gene matches. As DNA, the CDR3 is TGCGCCAGCAGCTCGCAACCAGGGGGCCAGGGGCATTTT. This sequence encodes CASSSQPGGQGHF.

The J gene is TRBJ1-1, the V gene TRBV5-1, with 7 positions matching TRBD1. This CDR3 contains 14 residues. Per germline, CDR1 SGHRS and CDR2 YFSETQ. The V and J ends lost 4 bases and 1 base, in that order; junction bases with no gene match: 4. This CDR3 reads CASSRGQPNTEAFF. The CDR3 coding sequence is TGCGCCAGCAGCCGGGGACAGCCGAACACTGAAGCTTTCTTT.

V gene TRBV2 combines with J gene TRBJ2-7; 7 bases map to TRBD2. CDR3 length: 13 amino acids. J was trimmed by 3 bases and V by 7 bases; bases with no gene match: 6. CDR1 is SNHLY, CDR2 FYNNEI, per germline. DNA of the CDR3: TGTGCCAGCATGGAGCGGGGACTCTACGAGCAGTACTTC. As protein: CASMERGLYEQYF.

This chain links TRBV12-5 with TRBJ1-1, with D unresolved. Deletions cut 2 bases from V and 10 bases from J, with 17 bases between. The CDR3 loop spans 14 amino acids. The germline V gene encodes CDR1 LGHNT and CDR2 FRNRAP. For the CDR3, the DNA is TGTGCTAGTGGTTTGAACAGACCTGAACGGGGAGCTTTCTTT. Translated, it gives CASGLNRPERGAFF.

This chain links TRBV7-9 with TRBJ2-5, with 16 bases matching TRBD2. V gave up 5 bases and J gave up 5 bases; unmatched junction bases: 8. The CDR3 runs 17 residues. Germline assignment: CDR1 SEHNR and CDR2 FQNEAQ (reference sequence). The CDR3 spells CASSEGTSGGAAETQYF. CDR3 nucleotide sequence: TGTGCCAGCAGCGAAGGGACTAGCGGGGGGGCAGCTGAGACCCAGTACTTC.

The chain couples TRBV15 to TRBJ2-1, with D maybe TRBD1 (5 bases). V was cut by 1 base and J by 3 bases, with 10 bases left in between. The CDR3 sequence is 15 residues long. Germline CDR1 reads LNHNV; CDR2 reads YYDKDF (reference sequence). The CDR3 is CATSRARDFYNEQFF. In DNA, the CDR3 is TGTGCCACCAGCAGAGCCAGGGATTTCTACAATGAGCAGTTCTTC.

The chain couples TRBV25-1 to TRBJ1-2; possible D gene TRBD1, 5 bases. Per germline, CDR1 MGHDK and CDR2 SYGVNS. The V end lost 8 bases, the J end lost 2 bases, and 12 bases lay between the germline ends. CDR3 length equals 13 residues. The CDR3, as DNA: TGTGCCAGCCGGGACGGAGGGAACTATGGCTACACCTTC. The encoded protein is CASRDGGNYGYTF.

The V gene is TRBV10-2, the J gene TRBJ2-5; the match to TRBD1 covers 8 bases. The closer fit of TRBJ2-7 to the DNA end suggests the J call may be wrong. This CDR3 region has 15 residues. Germline lookup yields CDR1 WSHSY and CDR2 SAAADI. In nucleotides, the CDR3 is TGCGCCAGCAGTGAAGGTACAGGGGGAAACTACGAGCAGTACTTC. Its protein product is CASSEGTGGNYEQYF.

As regards this clone: The junction departs from the called germline gene at one end, perhaps through a read error. At the DNA level, this CDR3 is encoded by other sequences in the same sample as well. The chain has TRBV20-1 and TRBJ2-5; D ambiguous. The CDR3 runs to 11 residues. Germline V lookup: CDR1 DFQATT, CDR2 SNEGSKA (reference sequence). The CDR3 DNA is TGTAGTGCCCGAGCCGGAGAGACCCAGTACTTC. Amino acid sequence: CSARAGETQYF.

V gene TRBV6-1 combines with J gene TRBJ1-2; D is unclear. V was shortened by 1 base and J by 5 bases, with 14 bases between the two germline ends. The CDR3 is 15 amino acids. Germline V CDR1 and CDR2: MNHNS, SASEGT. DNA of the CDR3: TGTGCCAGCAGTGAAGACGGAGGGCCGCCGTATGGCTACACCTTC. Its protein product is CASSEDGGPPYGYTF.

The count of this clone is one. The gene calls are TRBV10-3 and TRBJ1-1; no clear D. CDR3 length equals 13 residues. Germline V gene sequence: CDR1 ENHRY, CDR2 SYGVKD. The germline V and J ends were trimmed by 4 bases and 2 bases, with 8 bases remaining between them. This CDR3 is CAISGDANTEAFF. The CDR3 region has the DNA TGTGCCATCAGTGGGGATGCAAACACTGAAGCTTTCTTT.

The chain carries TRBV5-1 and TRBJ2-2; the D call may be TRBD1 or TRBD2 (6 bases each). Deletions cut 7 bases from V and 7 bases from J, with 17 bases between. The CDR3 is 14 residues long. The germline CDR1 and CDR2 sequences are SGHRS and YFSETQ. CDR3 nucleotides: TGCGCCAGCGACCCGGGGGCAAGGGACGGGGAGCTGTTTTTT. Protein: CASDPGARDGELFF.

The chain joins TRBV29-1 to TRBJ1-1, with D perhaps matching TRBD1 (6 bases). Germline lookup yields CDR1 SQVTM and CDR2 ANQGSEA. Between the trimmed V and J ends, which lost 3 bases and 7 bases, there was a span of 12 bases. This CDR3 comprises 12 residues. This CDR3 reads CSVDGQLNEAFF. The CDR3 DNA is TGCAGCGTTGACGGACAGCTTAATGAAGCTTTCTTT.